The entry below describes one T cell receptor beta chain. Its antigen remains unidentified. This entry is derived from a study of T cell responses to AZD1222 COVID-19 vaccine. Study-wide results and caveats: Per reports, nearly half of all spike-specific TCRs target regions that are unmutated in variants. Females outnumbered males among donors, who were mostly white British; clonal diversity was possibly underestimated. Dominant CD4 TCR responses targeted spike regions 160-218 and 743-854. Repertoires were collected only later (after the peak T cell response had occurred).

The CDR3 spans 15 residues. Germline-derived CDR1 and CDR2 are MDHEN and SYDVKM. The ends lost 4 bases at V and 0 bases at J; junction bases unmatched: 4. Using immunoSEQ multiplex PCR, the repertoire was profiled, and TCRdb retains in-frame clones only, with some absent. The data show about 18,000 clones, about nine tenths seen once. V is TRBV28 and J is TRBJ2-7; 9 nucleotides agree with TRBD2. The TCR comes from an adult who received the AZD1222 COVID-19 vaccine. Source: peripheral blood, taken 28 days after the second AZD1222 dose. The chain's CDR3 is CASSSLAGNSYEQYV. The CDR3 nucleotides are TGTGCCAGCAGTTCACTAGCGGGTAACTCCTACGAGCAGTACGTC.